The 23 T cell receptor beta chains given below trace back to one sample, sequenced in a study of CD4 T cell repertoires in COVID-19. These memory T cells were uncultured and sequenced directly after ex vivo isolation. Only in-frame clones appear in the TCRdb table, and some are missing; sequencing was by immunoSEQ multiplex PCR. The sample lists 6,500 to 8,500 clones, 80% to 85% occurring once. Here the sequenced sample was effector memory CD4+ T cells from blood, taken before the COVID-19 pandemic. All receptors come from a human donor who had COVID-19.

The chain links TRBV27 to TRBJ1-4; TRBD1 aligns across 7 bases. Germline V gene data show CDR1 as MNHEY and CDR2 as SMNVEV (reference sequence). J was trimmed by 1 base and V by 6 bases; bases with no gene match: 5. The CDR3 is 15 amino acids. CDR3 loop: CASRRRQGTNEKLFF. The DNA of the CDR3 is TGTGCCAGCAGACGAAGACAGGGAACTAATGAAAAACTGTTTTTT.

The CDR3 reads CASSPRVKRERYNEQFF. CDR3 coding DNA: TGTGCCAGCAGCCCCAGGGTTAAGCGGGAGAGGTACAATGAGCAGTTCTTC. The rearrangement uses TRBV11-2 and TRBJ2-1; 8 positions match TRBD2. Germline V gives CDR1 SGHAT, CDR2 FQNNGV. J lost 4 bases, V lost 5 bases, and 13 bases had no gene match. CDR3 length: 17 residues.

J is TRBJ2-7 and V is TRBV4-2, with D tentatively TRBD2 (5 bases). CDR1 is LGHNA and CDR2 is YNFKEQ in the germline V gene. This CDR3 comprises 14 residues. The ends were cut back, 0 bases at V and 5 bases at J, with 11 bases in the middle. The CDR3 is CASSQDIRGNEQYF. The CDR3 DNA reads TGTGCCAGCAGCCAAGATATCCGGGGAAACGAGCAGTACTTC.

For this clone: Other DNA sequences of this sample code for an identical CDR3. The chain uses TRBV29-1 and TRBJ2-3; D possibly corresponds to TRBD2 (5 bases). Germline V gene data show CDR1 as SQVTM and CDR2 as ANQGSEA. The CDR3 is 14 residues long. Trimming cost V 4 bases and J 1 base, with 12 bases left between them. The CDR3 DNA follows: TGCAGCGTTGCAGAAGGTAGCGGCACAGATACGCAGTATTTT. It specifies CSVAEGSGTDTQYF.

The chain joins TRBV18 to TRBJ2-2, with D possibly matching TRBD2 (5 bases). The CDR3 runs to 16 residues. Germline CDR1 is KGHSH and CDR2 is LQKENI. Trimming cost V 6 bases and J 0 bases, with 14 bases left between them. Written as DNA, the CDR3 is TGTGCCAGCTCTCCCTCGCAGCGGACGAACACCGGGGAGCTGTTTTTT. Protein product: CASSPSQRTNTGELFF.

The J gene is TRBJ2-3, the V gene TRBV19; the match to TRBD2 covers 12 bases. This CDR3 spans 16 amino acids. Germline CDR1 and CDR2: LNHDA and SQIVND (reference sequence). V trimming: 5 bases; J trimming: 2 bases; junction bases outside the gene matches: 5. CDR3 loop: CASSGWTSGVTDTQYF. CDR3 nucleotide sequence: TGTGCCAGTAGTGGATGGACTAGCGGGGTCACAGATACGCAGTATTTT.

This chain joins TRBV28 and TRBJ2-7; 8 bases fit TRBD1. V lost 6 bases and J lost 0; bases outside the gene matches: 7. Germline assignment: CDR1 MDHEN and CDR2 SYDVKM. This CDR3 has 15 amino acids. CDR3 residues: CASRDEGTGSYEQYF. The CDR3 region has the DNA TGTGCCAGCAGGGATGAGGGGACAGGCTCCTACGAGCAGTACTTC.

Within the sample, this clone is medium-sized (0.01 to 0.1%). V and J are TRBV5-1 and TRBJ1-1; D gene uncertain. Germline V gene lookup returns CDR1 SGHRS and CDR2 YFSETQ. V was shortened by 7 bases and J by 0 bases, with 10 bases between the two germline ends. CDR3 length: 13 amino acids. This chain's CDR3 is CASRGVMNTEAFF. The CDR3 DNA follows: TGCGCCAGCCGGGGAGTCATGAACACTGAAGCTTTCTTT.

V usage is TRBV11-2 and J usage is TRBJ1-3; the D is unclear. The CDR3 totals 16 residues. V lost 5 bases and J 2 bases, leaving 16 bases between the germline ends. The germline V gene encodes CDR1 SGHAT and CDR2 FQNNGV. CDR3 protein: CASSLRLLQAGNTIYF. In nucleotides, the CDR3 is TGTGCCAGCAGCCTACGTTTACTCCAAGCTGGAAACACCATATATTTT.

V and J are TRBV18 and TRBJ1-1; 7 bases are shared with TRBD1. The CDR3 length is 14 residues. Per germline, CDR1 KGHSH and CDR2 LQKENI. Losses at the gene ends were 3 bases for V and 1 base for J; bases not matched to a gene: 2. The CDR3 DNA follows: TGTGCCAGCTCACCGACAGGGACGAACACTGAAGCTTTCTTT. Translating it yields CASSPTGTNTEAFF.

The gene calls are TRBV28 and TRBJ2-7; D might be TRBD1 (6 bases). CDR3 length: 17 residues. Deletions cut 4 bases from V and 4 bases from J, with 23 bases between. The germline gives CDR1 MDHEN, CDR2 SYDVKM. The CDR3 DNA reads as TGTGCCAGCAGTTACCTTCTTCTCCGGGACAAAACTTACGAGCAGTACTTC. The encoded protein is CASSYLLLRDKTYEQYF.

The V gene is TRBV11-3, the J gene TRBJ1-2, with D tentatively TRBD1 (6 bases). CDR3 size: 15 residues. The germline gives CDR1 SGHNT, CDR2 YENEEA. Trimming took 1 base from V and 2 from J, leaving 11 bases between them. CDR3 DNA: TGTGCCAGCAGCTTAGTAGGGACAAGGAACTATGGCTACACCTTC. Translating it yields CASSLVGTRNYGYTF. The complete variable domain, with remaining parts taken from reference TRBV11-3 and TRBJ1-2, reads EAGVVQSPRYKIIEKKQPVAFWCNPISGHNTLYWYLQNLGQGPELLIRYENEEAVDDSQLPKDRFSAERLKGVDSTLKIQPAELGDSAVYLCASSLVGTRNYGYTFGSGTRLTVV.

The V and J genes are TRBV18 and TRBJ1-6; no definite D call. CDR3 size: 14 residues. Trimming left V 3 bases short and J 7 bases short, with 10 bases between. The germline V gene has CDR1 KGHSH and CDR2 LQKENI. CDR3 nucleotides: TGTGCCAGCTCACCTACAGTAGGCAATTCACCCCTCCACTTT. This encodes CASSPTVGNSPLHF.

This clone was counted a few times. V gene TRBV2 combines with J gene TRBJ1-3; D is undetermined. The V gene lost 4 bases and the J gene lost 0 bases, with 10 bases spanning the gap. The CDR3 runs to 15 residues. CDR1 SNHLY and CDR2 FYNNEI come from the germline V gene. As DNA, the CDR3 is TGTGCCAGCAGTGTCGAGGTTGGCTCTGGAAACACCATATATTTT. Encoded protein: CASSVEVGSGNTIYF.

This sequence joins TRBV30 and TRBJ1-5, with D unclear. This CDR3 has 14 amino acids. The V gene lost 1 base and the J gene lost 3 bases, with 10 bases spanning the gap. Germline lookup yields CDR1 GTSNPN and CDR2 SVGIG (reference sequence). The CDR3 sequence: CAWSAPLANQPQHF. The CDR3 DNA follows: TGTGCCTGGAGTGCCCCTCTGGCCAATCAGCCCCAGCATTTT. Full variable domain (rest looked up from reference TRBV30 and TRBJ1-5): SQTIHQWPATLVQPVGSPLSLECTVEGTSNPNLYWYRQAAGRGLQLLFYSVGIGQISSEVPQNLSASRPQDRQFILSSKKLLLSDSGFYLCAWSAPLANQPQHFGDGTRLSIL.

The CDR3 sequence is CASSLDRDRVKGNYEQYF. The CDR3 DNA reads as TGTGCCAGCAGTTTAGACCGGGACAGGGTTAAGGGCAACTACGAGCAGTACTTC. The V gene is TRBV28, the J gene TRBJ2-7; 9 positions match TRBD1. The CDR3 is 18 amino acids. Losses at the gene ends were 2 bases for V and 3 bases for J; bases not matched to a gene: 14. Germline V CDR1 and CDR2: MDHEN, SYDVKM.

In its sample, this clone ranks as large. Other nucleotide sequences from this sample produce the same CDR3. The CDR3 sequence is CASGTGSTDTQYF. In DNA, the CDR3 is TGCGCCAGCGGAACAGGGTCGACAGATACGCAGTATTTT. The chain carries TRBV5-1 and TRBJ2-3; possibly TRBD1 for D (6 bases). Per germline, CDR1 SGHRS and CDR2 YFSETQ. V lost 7 bases and J lost 3, with 12 bases in between. The length of the CDR3 is 13 residues. Full variable domain (missing parts from reference TRBV5-1 and TRBJ2-3): KAGVTQTPRYLIKTRGQQVTLSCSPISGHRSVSWYQQTPGQGLQFLFEYFSETQRNKGNFPGRFSGRQFSNSRSEMNVSTLELGDSALYLCASGTGSTDTQYFGPGTRLTVL.

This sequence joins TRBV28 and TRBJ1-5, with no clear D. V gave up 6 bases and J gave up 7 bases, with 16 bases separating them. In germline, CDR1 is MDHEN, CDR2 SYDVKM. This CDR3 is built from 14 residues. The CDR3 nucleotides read TGTGCCAGCAGAGCCGCCGTGGGCAGACAGCCCCAGCATTTT. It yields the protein CASRAAVGRQPQHF.

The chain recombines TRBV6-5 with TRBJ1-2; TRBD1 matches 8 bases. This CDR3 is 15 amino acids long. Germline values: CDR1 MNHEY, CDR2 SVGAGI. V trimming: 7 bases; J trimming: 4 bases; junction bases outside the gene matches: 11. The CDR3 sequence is CASMSMWTGIYGYTF. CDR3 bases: TGTGCCAGCATGTCTATGTGGACAGGGATCTATGGCTACACCTTC.

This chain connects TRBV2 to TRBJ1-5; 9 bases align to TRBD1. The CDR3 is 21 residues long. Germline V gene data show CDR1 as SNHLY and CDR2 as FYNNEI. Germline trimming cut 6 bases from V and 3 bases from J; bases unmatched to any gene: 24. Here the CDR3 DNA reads TGTGCCAGCAGGACTGAACCGTGGGGACAGGGCTTTATCGGGGACAATCAGCCCCAGCATTTT. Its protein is CASRTEPWGQGFIGDNQPQHF.

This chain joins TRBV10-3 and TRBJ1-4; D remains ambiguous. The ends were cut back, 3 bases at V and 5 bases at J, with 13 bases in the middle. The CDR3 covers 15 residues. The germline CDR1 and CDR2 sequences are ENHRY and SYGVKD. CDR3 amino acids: CAISDTHLGNEKLFF. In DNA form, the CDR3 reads TGTGCCATCAGTGATACTCACCTAGGAAATGAAAAACTGTTTTTT.

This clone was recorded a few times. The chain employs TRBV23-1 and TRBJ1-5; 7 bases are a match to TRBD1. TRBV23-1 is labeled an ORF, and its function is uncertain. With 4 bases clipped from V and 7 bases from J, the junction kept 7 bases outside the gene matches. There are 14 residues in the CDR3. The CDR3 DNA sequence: TGCGCCAGCAGTCCCCGACAGGGAAGGCAGCCCCAGCATTTT. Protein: CASSPRQGRQPQHF.

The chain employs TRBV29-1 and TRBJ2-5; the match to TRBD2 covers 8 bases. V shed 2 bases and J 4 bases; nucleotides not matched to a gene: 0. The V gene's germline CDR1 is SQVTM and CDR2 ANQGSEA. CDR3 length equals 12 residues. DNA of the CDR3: TGCAGCGTTGAACGGGGGGGAGAGACCCAGTACTTC. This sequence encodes CSVERGGETQYF.